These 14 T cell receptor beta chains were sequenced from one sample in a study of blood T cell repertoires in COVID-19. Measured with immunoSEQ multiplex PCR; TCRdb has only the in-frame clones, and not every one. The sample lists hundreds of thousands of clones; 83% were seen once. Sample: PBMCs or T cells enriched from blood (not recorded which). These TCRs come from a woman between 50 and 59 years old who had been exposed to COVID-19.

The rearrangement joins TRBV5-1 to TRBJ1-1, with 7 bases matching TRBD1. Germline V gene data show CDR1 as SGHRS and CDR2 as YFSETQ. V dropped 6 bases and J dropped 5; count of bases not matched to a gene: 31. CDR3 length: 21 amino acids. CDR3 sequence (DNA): TGCGCCAGCATGGACACAAACCCTAAGCAGGGGACAGCGGGTAGGATTACTGAAGCTTTCTTT. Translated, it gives CASMDTNPKQGTAGRITEAFF.

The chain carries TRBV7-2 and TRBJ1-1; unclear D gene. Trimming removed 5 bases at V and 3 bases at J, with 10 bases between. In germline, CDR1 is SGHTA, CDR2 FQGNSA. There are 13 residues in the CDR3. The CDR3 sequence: CASSRSGHTEAFF. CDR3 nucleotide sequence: TGTGCCAGCAGCCGTAGTGGGCACACTGAAGCTTTCTTT.

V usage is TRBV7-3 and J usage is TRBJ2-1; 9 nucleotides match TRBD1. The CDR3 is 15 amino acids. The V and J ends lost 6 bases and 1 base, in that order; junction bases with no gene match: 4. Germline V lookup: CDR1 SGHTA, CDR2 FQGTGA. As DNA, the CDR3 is TGTGCCAGCAGTTCCGGGACAGGGTCCTACAATGAGCAGTTCTTC. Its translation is CASSSGTGSYNEQFF.

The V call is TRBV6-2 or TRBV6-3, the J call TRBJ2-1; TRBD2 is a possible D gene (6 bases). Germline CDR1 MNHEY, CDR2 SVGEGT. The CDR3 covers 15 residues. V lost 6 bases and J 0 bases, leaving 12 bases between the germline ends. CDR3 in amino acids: CASSSDGGSYNEQFF. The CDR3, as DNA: TGTGCCAGCAGCTCAGACGGGGGCTCCTACAATGAGCAGTTCTTC.

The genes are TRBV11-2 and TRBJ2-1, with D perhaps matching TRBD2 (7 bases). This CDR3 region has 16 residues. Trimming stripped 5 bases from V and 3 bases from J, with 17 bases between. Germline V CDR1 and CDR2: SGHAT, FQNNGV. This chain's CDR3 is CASSARPGGFYNEQFF. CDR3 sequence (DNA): TGTGCCAGCAGCGCCCGGCCGGGGGGCTTCTACAATGAGCAGTTCTTC. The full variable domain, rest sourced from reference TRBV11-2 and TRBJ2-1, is EAGVAQSPRYKIIEKRQSVAFWCNPISGHATLYWYQQILGQGPKLLIQFQNNGVVDDSQLPKDRFSAERLKGVDSTLKIQPAKLEDSAVYLCASSARPGGFYNEQFFGPGTRLTVL.

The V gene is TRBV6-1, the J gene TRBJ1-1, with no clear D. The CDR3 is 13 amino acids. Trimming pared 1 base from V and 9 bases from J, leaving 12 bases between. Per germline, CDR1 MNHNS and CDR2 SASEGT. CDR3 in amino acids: CASSEGQATKAFF. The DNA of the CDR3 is TGTGCCAGCAGTGAAGGGCAGGCTACCAAAGCTTTCTTT.

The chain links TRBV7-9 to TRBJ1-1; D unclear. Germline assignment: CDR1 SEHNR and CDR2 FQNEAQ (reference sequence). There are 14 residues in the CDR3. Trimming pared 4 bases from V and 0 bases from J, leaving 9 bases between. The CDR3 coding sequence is TGTGCCAGCAGCTCAGGCCGCATGAACACTGAAGCTTTCTTT. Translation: CASSSGRMNTEAFF. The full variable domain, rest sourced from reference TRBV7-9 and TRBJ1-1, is DTGVSQNPRHKITKRGQNVTFRCDPISEHNRLYWYRQTLGQGPEFLTYFQNEAQLEKSRLLSDRFSAERPKGSFSTLEIQRTEQGDSAMYLCASSSGRMNTEAFFGQGTRLTVV.

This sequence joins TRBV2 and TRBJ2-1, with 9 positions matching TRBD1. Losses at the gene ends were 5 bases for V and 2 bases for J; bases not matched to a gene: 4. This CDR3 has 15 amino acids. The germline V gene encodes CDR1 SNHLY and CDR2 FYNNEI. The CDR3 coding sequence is TGTGCCAGCAGTTTGGACAGGGGCCCCTACAATGAGCAGTTCTTC. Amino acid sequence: CASSLDRGPYNEQFF.

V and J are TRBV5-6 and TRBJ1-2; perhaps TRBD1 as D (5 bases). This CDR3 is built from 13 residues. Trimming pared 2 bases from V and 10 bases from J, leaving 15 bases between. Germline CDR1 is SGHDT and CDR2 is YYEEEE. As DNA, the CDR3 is TGTGCCAGCAGCTTCGTTGACAGACTCGCCTACACCTTC. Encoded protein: CASSFVDRLAYTF.

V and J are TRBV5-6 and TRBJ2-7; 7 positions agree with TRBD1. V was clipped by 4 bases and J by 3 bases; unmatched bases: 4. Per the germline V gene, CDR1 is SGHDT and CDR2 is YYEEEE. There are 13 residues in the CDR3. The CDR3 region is CASSLTGVYEQYF. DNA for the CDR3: TGTGCCAGCAGCCTTACAGGGGTCTACGAGCAGTACTTC.

The DNA for the CDR3 is TGTGCCAGTAGTCCTGGGCCCCCGGACAGGGCTCCTGAGCAGTTCTTC. Its translation is CASSPGPPDRAPEQFF. The chain employs TRBV19 and TRBJ2-1, with 8 bases lining up with TRBD1. The trim removed 5 bases at V and 9 bases at J, leaving 15 bases unmatched. The CDR3 spans 16 residues. Germline V gene data show CDR1 as LNHDA and CDR2 as SQIVND (reference sequence).

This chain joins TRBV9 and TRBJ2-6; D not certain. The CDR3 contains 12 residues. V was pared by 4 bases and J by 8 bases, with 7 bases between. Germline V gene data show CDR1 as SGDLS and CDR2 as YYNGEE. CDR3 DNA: TGTGCCAGCAGCTTGTCGTCCAACGTCCTGACTTTC. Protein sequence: CASSLSSNVLTF.

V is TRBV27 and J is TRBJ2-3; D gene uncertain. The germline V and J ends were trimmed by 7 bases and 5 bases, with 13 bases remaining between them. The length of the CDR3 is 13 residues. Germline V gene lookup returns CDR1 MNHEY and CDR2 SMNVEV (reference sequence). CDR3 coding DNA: TGTGCCAGCAAATTCCCAGGAAGAGATACGCAGTATTTT. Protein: CASKFPGRDTQYF.

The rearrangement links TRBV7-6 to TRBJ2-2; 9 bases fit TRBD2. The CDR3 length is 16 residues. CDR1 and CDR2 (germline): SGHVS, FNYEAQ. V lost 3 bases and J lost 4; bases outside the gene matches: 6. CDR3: CASSFSGGHSTGELFF. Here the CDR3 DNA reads TGTGCCAGCAGCTTTAGCGGGGGTCATTCCACCGGGGAGCTGTTTTTT.